This TCR beta chain is drawn from a study of blood T cell repertoires in COVID-19. The length of the CDR3 is 17 residues. The germline V gene has CDR1 SGHRS and CDR2 YFSETQ. The V gene end was trimmed by 4 bases and the J gene end by 5 bases; junction bases not matched to a gene: 10. The data were produced by immunoSEQ multiplex PCR, yet TCRdb's version contains in-frame clones alone and is incomplete. The sample includes about 290,000 clones, roughly nine tenths seen only once; the top ten take around 1.7%. Participants, about 18 to 100 years old, spanned around 26 US areas. The sample taken for sequencing was PBMCs or T cells enriched from blood (not recorded which). The J gene is TRBJ2-1, the V gene TRBV5-1, with 12 bases fitting TRBD1. This TCR was recovered from a middle-aged woman who had recovered from COVID-19. CDR3 sequence: CASSRGTGGIWDNEQFF. The CDR3 coding sequence is TGCGCCAGCAGCCGGGGGACAGGGGGCATATGGGACAATGAGCAGTTCTTC.